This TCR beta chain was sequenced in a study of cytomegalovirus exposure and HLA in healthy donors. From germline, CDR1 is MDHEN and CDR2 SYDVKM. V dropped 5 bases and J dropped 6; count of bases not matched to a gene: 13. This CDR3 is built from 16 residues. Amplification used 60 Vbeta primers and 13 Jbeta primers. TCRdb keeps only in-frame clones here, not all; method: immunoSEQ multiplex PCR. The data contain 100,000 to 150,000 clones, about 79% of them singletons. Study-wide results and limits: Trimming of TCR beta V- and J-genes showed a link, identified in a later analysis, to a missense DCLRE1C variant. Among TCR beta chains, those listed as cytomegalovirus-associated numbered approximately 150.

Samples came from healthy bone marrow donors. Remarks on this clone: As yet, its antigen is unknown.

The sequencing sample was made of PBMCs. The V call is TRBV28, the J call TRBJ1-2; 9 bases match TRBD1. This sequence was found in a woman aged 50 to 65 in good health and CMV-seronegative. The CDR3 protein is CASSIAFGTGLDGYTF. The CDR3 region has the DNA TGTGCCAGCAGTATTGCTTTCGGGACAGGGCTGGATGGCTACACCTTC.